The clone carrying this T cell receptor (beta chain) appeared a few times. Its antigen is unidentified. The data originate from a study of CD8+ T cells in alopecia areata. Study-level points and caveats: Higher clonality was seen in lesional scalp than in normal scalp, especially in alopecia totalis/universalis. Possibly because of HLA-related factors, TCR sharing was less clear across patients than in mice.

CD4+ and CD8+ T cells were sorted from PBMCs. With V trimmed by 1 base and J by 4 bases, 6 bases remained unmatched. Germline V gives CDR1 SQVTM, CDR2 ANQGSEA. The length of the CDR3 is 14 residues. TCR sequencing used cDNA made by reverse transcription of extracted RNA. Data came from immunoSEQ multiplex PCR; TCRdb stores just in-frame clones and leaves some out. The table includes about 99,000 clones, approximately 58% detected once. The clonotype was recovered from a human donor in good health. The chain joins TRBV29-1 to TRBJ1-1; 7 bases line up with TRBD1. The specimen sequenced was CD4+ T cells sorted from blood. This CDR3 is CSVEGRQGPTEAFF. The CDR3 DNA reads as TGCAGCGTTGAAGGTAGACAGGGCCCCACTGAAGCTTTCTTT.